This entry lists 26 T cell receptor beta chains sequenced from one sample in a study of sequential checkpoint blockade in melanoma. Sequenced by immunoSEQ multiplex PCR; TCRdb stores in-frame clones only, minus some. This sample has 9,000 to 10,000 clones; 59% occur once, and the top ten carry about 41%. The treatment here: randomized to nivolumab then ipilimumab (arm A) or the reverse (arm B). The sequences come from CD8+ T cells sorted from blood (inferred from file names), collected from a patient given nivolumab and ipilimumab in sequence. These receptors were obtained from a human donor with melanoma.

This clone was detected ten times or more. The chain recombines TRBV7-6 with TRBJ2-1; a weak D match, TRBD2 (6 bases). The CDR3 is 13 amino acids. Trimming removed 8 bases from V and 3 bases from J, with 11 bases in between. Germline assignment: CDR1 SGHVS and CDR2 FNYEAQ. The DNA of the CDR3 is TGTGCCAGCTGGGCCGGGGGCTACAATGAGCAGTTCTTC. It is translated as CASWAGGYNEQFF.

The gene calls are TRBV15 and TRBJ2-7; D is uncertain. V dropped 3 bases and J dropped 0 bases, with 12 bases sitting between them. The CDR3 spans 15 residues. Germline V gene data show CDR1 as LNHNV and CDR2 as YYDKDF (reference sequence). CDR3: CATSSQRGPSYEQYF. The CDR3 nucleotides read TGTGCCACCAGCAGTCAACGAGGCCCCTCCTACGAGCAGTACTTC.

This clone has more than one count but fewer than ten. The chain links TRBV6-5 to TRBJ1-3, with D unresolved. There are 15 residues in the CDR3. Germline CDR1 and CDR2: MNHEY and SVGAGI. V lost 6 bases, J lost 0 bases, and 12 bases lay in between. The CDR3: CASRIRGNSGNTIYF. The CDR3 nucleotides read TGTGCCAGCAGGATTCGAGGAAACTCTGGAAACACCATATATTTT.

This chain joins TRBV19 and TRBJ1-2, with D tentatively TRBD1 (6 bases). Germline loops: CDR1 LNHDA, CDR2 SQIVND (reference sequence). Trimming took 5 bases from V and 1 from J, leaving 11 bases between them. The CDR3 sequence is 14 residues long. For the CDR3, the DNA is TGTGCCAGTAGTGGGGGACACCTTAACTATGGCTACACCTTC. This encodes CASSGGHLNYGYTF.

The chain links TRBV5-4 to TRBJ1-1; D unresolved. V was cut by 4 bases and J by 4 bases, with 14 bases left in between. The CDR3 sequence is 14 residues long. CDR1 and CDR2 (germline): SGHNT, YYREEE (reference sequence). CDR3 coding DNA: TGTGCCAGCAGCCCTGATGCTGCGGGCACTGAAGCTTTCTTT. This codes for CASSPDAAGTEAFF.

There are a few counts of this clone. This sequence joins TRBV20-1 and TRBJ2-7, with a weak D call TRBD2 (6 bases). The V gene lost 4 bases and the J gene lost 6 bases, with 10 bases spanning the gap. Germline loops: CDR1 DFQATT, CDR2 SNEGSKA (reference sequence). The CDR3 extends over 11 amino acids. Written as DNA, the CDR3 is TGCAGTGCTAAAGCGGGTGCCGAGCAGTACTTC. It encodes CSAKAGAEQYF.

This clone appeared a few times. This chain uses TRBV4-1 with TRBJ1-3, with D tentatively TRBD1 (5 bases). CDR1 and CDR2 (germline): MGHRA, YSYEKL. The CDR3 is 16 residues long. V lost 4 bases, J lost 1 base, and 14 bases lay in between. DNA for the CDR3: TGCGCCAGCAGCCGAGAATGGGAGGGGTCTGGAAACACCATATATTTT. Its translation: CASSREWEGSGNTIYF.

The J gene is TRBJ2-7, the V gene TRBV6-5, with unresolved D. The CDR3 extends over 11 amino acids. Between the trimmed V and J ends, which lost 5 bases and 8 bases, there was a span of 10 bases. Germline lookup yields CDR1 MNHEY and CDR2 SVGAGI. This CDR3 reads CASSELYKQYF. Written as DNA, the CDR3 is TGTGCCAGCAGTGAGCTTTATAAGCAGTACTTC.

The V and J genes are TRBV4-3 and TRBJ2-5, with 8 bases matching TRBD2. Per germline, CDR1 LGHNA and CDR2 YSLEER. The CDR3 length is 13 residues. J lost 7 bases, V lost 4 bases, and 5 bases had no gene match. CDR3 sequence: CASSPGLGGTQYF. The DNA of the CDR3 is TGCGCCAGCAGCCCGGGACTAGGGGGGACCCAGTACTTC.

The genes are TRBV7-8 and TRBJ2-7, with TRBD1 matching 8 bases. The CDR3 contains 16 residues. The V gene's germline CDR1 is SGHVS and CDR2 FQNEAQ. The V segment lost 4 bases and the J segment 3 bases; nucleotides outside the gene matches: 11. The DNA of the CDR3 is TGTGCCAGCAGCTCCGTGGAGACAGGGGATATCTACGAGCAGTACTTC. This encodes CASSSVETGDIYEQYF. Variable domain in full (rest from reference TRBV7-8 and TRBJ2-7): GAGVSQSPRYKVAKRGQDVALRCDPISGHVSLFWYQQALGQGPEFLTYFQNEAQLDKSGLPSDRFFAERPEGSVSTLKIQRTQQEDSAVYLCASSSVETGDIYEQYFGPGTRLTVT.

V gene TRBV5-6 combines with J gene TRBJ2-5; D remains unclear. The ends were cut back, 5 bases at V and 5 bases at J, with 19 bases in the middle. The germline CDR1 and CDR2 sequences are SGHDT and YYEEEE. The CDR3 contains 15 residues. The CDR3 bases are TGTGCCAGCAGTCTGAATCGGGTAGGATTGGAGACCCAGTACTTC. Translating it yields CASSLNRVGLETQYF.

This clone has more than one count but fewer than ten. V gene TRBV6-4 combines with J gene TRBJ2-1, with TRBD2 as a possible D gene (6 bases). Per the germline V gene, CDR1 is MRHNA and CDR2 is SNTAGT. Trimming left V 0 bases short and J 4 bases short, with 10 bases between. CDR3 length: 15 residues. CDR3 loop: CASSDSSGDYNEQFF. The DNA for the CDR3 is TGTGCCAGCAGTGACTCTAGCGGCGATTACAATGAGCAGTTCTTC.

The rearrangement uses TRBV4-1 and TRBJ1-2; D unclear. Germline CDR1 and CDR2: MGHRA and YSYEKL. This CDR3 region has 16 residues. V was cut by 0 bases and J by 6 bases, with 17 bases left in between. CDR3 loop: CASSQERTGYGHGYTF. For the CDR3, the DNA is TGCGCCAGCAGCCAAGAACGGACTGGGTATGGGCATGGCTACACCTTC.

This clone was recorded once. The V gene is TRBV4-1, the J gene TRBJ1-6, with D tentatively TRBD1 (6 bases). Trimming shortened V by 4 bases and J by 7 bases, and 11 bases separated the two germline ends. This CDR3 spans 14 amino acids. Germline CDR1 is MGHRA and CDR2 is YSYEKL. As DNA, the CDR3 is TGCGCCAGCAGCCTACAGGGTGGGAATTCACCCCTCCACTTT. Protein sequence: CASSLQGGNSPLHF.

This clone showed up just a few times. This chain links TRBV2 with TRBJ1-1; unclear D gene. CDR3 length: 15 residues. V was trimmed by 9 bases and J by 2 bases, leaving 19 bases between them. CDR1 SNHLY and CDR2 FYNNEI come from the germline V gene. As DNA, the CDR3 is TGTGCCAGAACCGCTTTAGGCGCGACTAACACTGAAGCTTTCTTT. It yields the protein CARTALGATNTEAFF.

This clone was found a few times. V usage is TRBV4-3 and J usage is TRBJ2-1, with 9 positions matching TRBD2. V lost 0 bases to trimming and J lost 9 bases; unmatched junction nucleotides: 9. The CDR3 covers 16 residues. Germline V gives CDR1 LGHNA, CDR2 YSLEER. In DNA, the CDR3 is TGCGCCAGCAGCCAAGATCCCGCGGGGGGGTTCGGTGAGCAGTTCTTC. Protein product: CASSQDPAGGFGEQFF.

The chain links TRBV27 to TRBJ2-6, with D hard to call. Germline CDR1 and CDR2: MNHEY and SMNVEV (reference sequence). Trimming shortened V by 3 bases and J by 0 bases, and 6 bases separated the two germline ends. This CDR3 is built from 15 residues. As DNA, the CDR3 is TGTGCCAGCAGTTTTTCATCCTCTGGGGCCAACGTCCTGACTTTC. The encoded protein is CASSFSSSGANVLTF.

This clone was observed a single time. This may be a read error: a much more frequent sequence differs by one nucleotide. Other DNA sequences in this specimen translate into the identical CDR3. CDR3 loop: CASSPLTGVGETQYF. Written as DNA, the CDR3 is TGTGCCAGCAGCCCGCTTACAGGGGTAGGAGAGACCCAGTACTTC. V and J are TRBV27 and TRBJ2-5; 7 nucleotides agree with TRBD1. This CDR3 is built from 15 residues. V shed 6 bases, J shed 4 bases, and the junction held 11 bases outside the gene matches. The germline CDR1 and CDR2 sequences are MNHEY and SMNVEV (reference sequence).

The DNA for the CDR3 is TGTGCCAGCAACGTAGGGGTGGGCGAGCAGTTCTTC. This translates into CASNVGVGEQFF. V usage is TRBV7-8 and J usage is TRBJ2-1; possibly TRBD1 for D (5 bases). The V gene lost 7 bases and the J gene lost 10 bases, with 14 bases spanning the gap. The CDR3 loop spans 12 amino acids. Germline assignment: CDR1 SGHVS and CDR2 FQNEAQ. Looking up the rest from reference TRBV7-8 and TRBJ2-1 gives the full variable domain: GAGVSQSPRYKVAKRGQDVALRCDPISGHVSLFWYQQALGQGPEFLTYFQNEAQLDKSGLPSDRFFAERPEGSVSTLKIQRTQQEDSAVYLCASNVGVGEQFFGPGTRLTVL.

There are a few counts of this clone. The gene calls are TRBV9 and TRBJ1-3; D perhaps matches TRBD1 (5 bases). The CDR3 contains 14 residues. The ends were cut back, 6 bases at V and 4 bases at J, with 14 bases in the middle. Looked up from germline, CDR1 is SGDLS and CDR2 is YYNGEE. This chain's CDR3 is CASTPEGAGNTIYF. The CDR3 region has the DNA TGTGCCAGCACCCCAGAAGGGGCGGGAAACACCATATATTTT.

This chain joins TRBV30 and TRBJ2-2, with D possibly being TRBD2 (7 bases). Germline loops: CDR1 GTSNPN, CDR2 SVGIG (reference sequence). The CDR3 is 14 residues long. V was trimmed by 5 bases and J by 7 bases, leaving 17 bases between them. CDR3: CAWLGRGMIGELFF. The CDR3 bases are TGTGCCTGGCTTGGGAGGGGGATGATCGGGGAGCTGTTTTTT. The variable domain in full, completed from reference TRBV30 and TRBJ2-2, reads SQTIHQWPATLVQPVGSPLSLECTVEGTSNPNLYWYRQAAGRGLQLLFYSVGIGQISSEVPQNLSASRPQDRQFILSSKKLLLSDSGFYLCAWLGRGMIGELFFGEGSRLTVL.

CDR3 amino acids: CASSLAAYSEAFF. In DNA, the CDR3 is TGCGCCAGCAGCTTGGCCGCGTATTCTGAAGCTTTCTTT. This chain uses TRBV5-1 with TRBJ1-1; D unclear. Germline V gives CDR1 SGHRS, CDR2 YFSETQ. Trimming took off 0 bases at V and 6 bases at J, with 9 bases between the two ends. CDR3 length equals 13 residues.

The V call is TRBV28, the J call TRBJ2-7; D not certain. Germline-derived CDR1 and CDR2 are MDHEN and SYDVKM. There are 14 residues in the CDR3. V shed 6 bases and J shed 4 bases, with 16 bases lying between them. CDR3 in amino acids: CASRQTTTPYEQYF. Here the CDR3 DNA reads TGTGCCAGCAGACAAACAACAACACCTTACGAGCAGTACTTC.

The chain links TRBV14 to TRBJ1-2; 10 bases are a match to TRBD1. This CDR3 is 20 amino acids long. The junction had 13 bases not matched to a gene; V was cut back by 0 bases and J by 0 bases. The germline V gene encodes CDR1 SGHDN and CDR2 FVKESK. The CDR3 DNA follows: TGTGCCAGCAGCCAAGATCTAGTTCGGGGGACAGGGGTGCCTAACTATGGCTACACCTTC. Translation: CASSQDLVRGTGVPNYGYTF.

This chain joins TRBV6-6 and TRBJ1-6, with D tentatively TRBD1 (5 bases). Germline V gene lookup returns CDR1 MNHNY and CDR2 SVGAGI (reference sequence). The CDR3 covers 14 residues. V lost 5 bases, J lost 8 bases, and 13 bases lay in between. CDR3 sequence: CASSNPGGYSPLHF. CDR3 sequence (DNA): TGTGCCAGCAGTAACCCCGGGGGGTATTCACCCCTCCACTTT.

V and J are TRBV28 and TRBJ2-3; TRBD1 aligns across 8 bases. CDR3 length: 17 residues. V lost 2 bases to trimming and J lost 4 bases; unmatched junction nucleotides: 11. Germline V CDR1 and CDR2: MDHEN, SYDVKM. Written as DNA, the CDR3 is TGTGCCAGCAGTTTAGGCGAAGCGACAGGGGTGGCAGATACGCAGTATTTT. Its protein is CASSLGEATGVADTQYF. The full variable domain, rest sourced from reference TRBV28 and TRBJ2-3, is DVKVTQSSRYLVKRTGEKVFLECVQDMDHENMFWYRQDPGLGLRLIYFSYDVKMKEKGDIPEGYSVSREKKERFSLILESASTNQTSMYLCASSLGEATGVADTQYFGPGTRLTVL.